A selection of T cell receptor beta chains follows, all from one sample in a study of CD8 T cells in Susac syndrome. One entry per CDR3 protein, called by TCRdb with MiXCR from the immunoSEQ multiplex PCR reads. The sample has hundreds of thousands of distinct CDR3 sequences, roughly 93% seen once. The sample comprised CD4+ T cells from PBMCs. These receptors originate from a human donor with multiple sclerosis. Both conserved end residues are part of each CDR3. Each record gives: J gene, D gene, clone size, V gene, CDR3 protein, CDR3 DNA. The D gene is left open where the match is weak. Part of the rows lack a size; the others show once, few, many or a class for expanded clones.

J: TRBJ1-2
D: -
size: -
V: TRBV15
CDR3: CATSRPRQQGGYTF
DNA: TGTGCCACCAGCAGACCCCGACAGCAGGGGGGCTACACCTTC

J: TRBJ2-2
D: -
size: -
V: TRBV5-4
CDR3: CASGSLESTGELFF
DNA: TGTGCCAGCGGGTCTTTGGAGTCCACCGGGGAGCTGTTTTTT

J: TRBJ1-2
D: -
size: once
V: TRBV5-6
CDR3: CASSSAGPLHGYTF
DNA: TGTGCCAGCAGCTCGGCCGGGCCCCTACATGGCTACACCTTC

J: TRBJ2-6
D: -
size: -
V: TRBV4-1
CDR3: CASSQDRGDLSRGANVLTF
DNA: TGCGCCAGCAGCCAAGACAGGGGAGATCTTTCTAGGGGGGCCAACGTCCTGACTTTC

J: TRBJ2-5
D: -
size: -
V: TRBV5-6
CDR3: CASSLERYRGTRVDQYF
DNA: TGTGCCAGCAGCTTGGAGAGATATCGAGGGACGCGGGTGGACCAGTACTTC

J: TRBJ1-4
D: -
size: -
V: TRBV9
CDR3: CASSVATGDYEKLFF
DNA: TGTGCCAGCAGCGTAGCTACGGGAGACTATGAAAAACTGTTTTTT

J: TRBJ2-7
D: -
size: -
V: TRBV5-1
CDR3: CASSLERGQTYEQYF
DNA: TGCGCCAGCAGCTTGGAACGGGGGCAGACCTACGAGCAGTACTTC

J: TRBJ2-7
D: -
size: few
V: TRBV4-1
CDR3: CASSQDLREQYF
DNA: TGCGCCAGCAGCCAAGATCTCCGCGAGCAGTACTTC

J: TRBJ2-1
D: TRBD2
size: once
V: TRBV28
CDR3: CASSLDGGSGGRHNEQFF
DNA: TGTGCCAGCAGTTTGGATGGGGGTAGCGGGGGGCGACACAATGAGCAGTTCTTC

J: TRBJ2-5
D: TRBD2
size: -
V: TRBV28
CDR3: CASSWSGLAGTQETQYF
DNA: TGTGCCAGCAGTTGGTCGGGGCTAGCGGGCACCCAAGAGACCCAGTACTTC

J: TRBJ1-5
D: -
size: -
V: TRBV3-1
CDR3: CASSQVVNQPQHF
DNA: TGTGCCAGCAGCCAAGTAGTAAATCAGCCCCAGCATTTT

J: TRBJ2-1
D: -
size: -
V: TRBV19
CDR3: CASSILSGFPLNEQFF
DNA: TGTGCCAGTAGTATTTTGTCAGGTTTCCCATTGAATGAGCAGTTCTTC

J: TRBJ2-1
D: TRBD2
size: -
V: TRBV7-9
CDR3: CASSWTSGKDNEQFF
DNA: TGTGCCAGCAGCTGGACTAGCGGGAAAGACAATGAGCAGTTCTTC

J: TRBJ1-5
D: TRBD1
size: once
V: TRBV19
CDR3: CASSTRGQGSNQPQHF
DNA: TGTGCCAGTAGTACGAGAGGACAGGGTAGCAATCAGCCCCAGCATTTT

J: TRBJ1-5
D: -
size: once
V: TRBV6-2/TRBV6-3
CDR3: CASSPTLSRKNQPQHF
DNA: TGTGCCAGCAGCCCAACGCTTAGCAGAAAAAATCAGCCCCAGCATTTT

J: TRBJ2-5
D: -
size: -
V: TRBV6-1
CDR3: CASTWGKETQYF
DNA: TGTGCCAGCACTTGGGGGAAGGAGACCCAGTACTTC

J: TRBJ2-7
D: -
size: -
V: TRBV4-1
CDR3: CASSQATGRYYEQYF
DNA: TGCGCCAGCAGCCAAGCAACAGGGAGATACTACGAGCAGTACTTC

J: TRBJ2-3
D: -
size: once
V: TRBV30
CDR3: CAWSVGRVHGDTQYF
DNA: TGTGCCTGGAGTGTAGGGCGGGTCCATGGAGATACGCAGTATTTT

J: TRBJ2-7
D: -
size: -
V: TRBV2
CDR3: CASRSKWDEQYF
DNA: TGTGCCAGCAGATCTAAATGGGACGAGCAGTACTTC

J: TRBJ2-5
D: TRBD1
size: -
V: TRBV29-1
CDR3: CSVNRGQETQYF
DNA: TGCAGCGTAAACAGGGGCCAGGAGACCCAGTACTTC

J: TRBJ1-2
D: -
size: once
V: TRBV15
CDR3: CATTYGQGIYGYTF
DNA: TGTGCCACCACCTATGGGCAGGGGATCTATGGCTACACCTTC